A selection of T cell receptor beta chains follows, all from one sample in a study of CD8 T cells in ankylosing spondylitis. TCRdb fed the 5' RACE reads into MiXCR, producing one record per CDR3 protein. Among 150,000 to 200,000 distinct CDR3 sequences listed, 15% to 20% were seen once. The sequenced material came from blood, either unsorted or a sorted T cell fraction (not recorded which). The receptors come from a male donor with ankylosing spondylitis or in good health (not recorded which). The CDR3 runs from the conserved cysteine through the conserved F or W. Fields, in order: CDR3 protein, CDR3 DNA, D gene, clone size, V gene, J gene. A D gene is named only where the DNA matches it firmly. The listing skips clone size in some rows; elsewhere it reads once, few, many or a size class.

CDR3: CSVELGGSSYEQYF; DNA: TGCAGCGTTGAACTCGGGGGGAGCTCCTACGAGCAGTACTTC; D: TRBD2; size: many; V: TRBV29-1; J: TRBJ2-7
CDR3: CASSLEGQDMNTEAFF; DNA: TGCGCCAGCAGCTTGGAGGGACAGGATATGAACACTGAAGCTTTCTTT; D: TRBD1; size: many; V: TRBV5-1; J: TRBJ1-1
CDR3: CAISEGLAGGQETQYF; DNA: TGTGCCATCAGTGAGGGACTAGCGGGAGGGCAAGAGACCCAGTACTTC; D: TRBD2; size: many; V: TRBV10-3; J: TRBJ2-5
CDR3: CASSLGSGDGQPQHF; DNA: TGCGCCAGCAGCTTGGGGTCAGGGGATGGTCAGCCCCAGCATTTT; D: -; size: many; V: TRBV5-1; J: TRBJ1-5
CDR3: CASSPLSQGAGTGELFF; DNA: TGCGCCAGCAGCCCCTTATCACAGGGGGCGGGCACCGGGGAGCTGTTTTTT; D: TRBD1; size: few; V: TRBV5-1; J: TRBJ2-2
CDR3: CASSLEQGVAGELFF; DNA: TGCGCCAGCAGCTTGGAACAGGGGGTCGCCGGGGAGCTGTTTTTT; D: TRBD1; size: many; V: TRBV5-1; J: TRBJ2-2
CDR3: CASSLDSGTAYNEQFF; DNA: TGCGCCAGCAGCCTAGACTCCGGGACAGCCTACAATGAGCAGTTCTTC; D: TRBD1; size: many; V: TRBV5-1; J: TRBJ2-1
CDR3: CASSTIGGFQETQYF; DNA: TGTGCCAGCAGTACCATAGGGGGATTCCAAGAGACCCAGTACTTC; D: -; size: few; V: TRBV6-1; J: TRBJ2-5
CDR3: CASSPRGAAPNTEAFF; DNA: TGTGCCAGCAGCCCGCGGGGTGCGGCTCCGAACACTGAAGCTTTCTTT; D: -; size: -; V: TRBV9; J: TRBJ1-1
CDR3: CASSLFRSRNTGELFF; DNA: TGCGCCAGCAGCTTGTTTCGGTCCAGAAACACCGGGGAGCTGTTTTTT; D: -; size: -; V: TRBV5-1; J: TRBJ2-2
CDR3: CSARDRPGQGQETQYF; DNA: TGCAGTGCTAGAGATCGACCGGGACAAGGCCAAGAGACCCAGTACTTC; D: -; size: many; V: TRBV20-1; J: TRBJ2-5
CDR3: CASSFWGERKNEQFF; DNA: TGCGCCAGCAGCTTTTGGGGGGAGAGGAAAAATGAGCAGTTCTTC; D: -; size: few; V: TRBV5-1; J: TRBJ2-1
CDR3: CASSRQILAANTGELFF; DNA: TGCGCCAGCAGCCGACAAATACTAGCGGCGAACACCGGGGAGCTGTTTTTT; D: TRBD2; size: -; V: TRBV4-1; J: TRBJ2-2
CDR3: CASSPGGLAGDTDTQYF; DNA: TGTGCCAGCAGCCCAGGAGGGCTAGCGGGGGACACAGATACGCAGTATTTT; D: TRBD2; size: many; V: TRBV28; J: TRBJ2-3
CDR3: CASSQEPTSGNTIYF; DNA: TGCGCCAGCAGCCAAGAGCCGACCTCTGGAAACACCATATATTTT; D: -; size: many; V: TRBV4-1; J: TRBJ1-3
CDR3: CASNGRDSYEQYF; DNA: TGTGCCAGCAACGGCAGAGACTCCTACGAGCAGTACTTC; D: -; size: -; V: TRBV28; J: TRBJ2-7
CDR3: CASSEILGQGIYEQFF; DNA: TGTGCCAGCAGTGAAATACTGGGACAGGGGATCTATGAGCAGTTCTTC; D: TRBD1; size: few; V: TRBV25-1; J: TRBJ2-1
CDR3: CSAPKATSASYNEQFF; DNA: TGCAGTGCTCCGAAGGCTACTAGCGCATCTTACAATGAGCAGTTCTTC; D: TRBD2; size: -; V: TRBV20-1; J: TRBJ2-1
CDR3: CSVETFGYEQYF; DNA: TGCAGCGTTGAGACGTTCGGGTACGAGCAGTACTTC; D: -; size: many; V: TRBV29-1; J: TRBJ2-7
CDR3: CCARGGQGQGRPDTQYF; DNA: TGCTGTGCTAGGGGTGGACAGGGTCAAGGGAGGCCAGATACGCAGTATTTT; D: TRBD1; size: few; V: TRBV20-1; J: TRBJ2-3
CDR3: CASSASRDGRDTQYF; DNA: TGTGCCAGCAGCGCAAGCCGGGACGGAAGAGATACGCAGTATTTT; D: -; size: -; V: TRBV7-2; J: TRBJ2-3
CDR3: CASSSAIRGRSSPLHF; DNA: TGTGCCAGCTCGTCTGCCATCCGGGGGCGGTCTTCACCCCTCCACTTT; D: -; size: -; V: TRBV18; J: TRBJ1-6